This paragraph reports one T cell receptor beta chain. Its target antigen remains unknown. Per-base quality was not reported, and no clone a single base away is much larger than it. Interpreted using the paper, the treatment or condition label stands for: preoperative locoregional IRX-2 cytokine immunotherapy. The samples were obtained from a phase Ib study that tested preoperative, locoregional IRX-2 cytokine immunotherapy meant to prime immune responses. Before surgery, IRX-2 was given to the donors, who were patients with early-stage breast cancer. This entry comes from a study of preoperative IRX-2 immunotherapy in early breast cancer (dated by TCRdb to the late 2010s). Library preparation used the immunoSEQ multiplex PCR assay. TCRdb carries this immuneACCESS record with in-frame sequences only. Its versions omit some clonotypes, under half of them owing to an unresolved V gene in the studies checked, with the rest unexplained. For this sample the table gives approximately 25,000 clones, of which roughly 80% were detected only once. Clones ranked in the top ten supply less than 7.5% of the sample.

Its CDR3 holds 15 amino acids, cysteine through phenylalanine. Only CDR3 DNA is held: 45 bases, read in frame from base 1. The germline V gene encodes CDR1 SGHTS and CDR2 YDEGEE. The germline V end is reduced by 2 bases and the J end by 7 bases; junction bases left unmatched: 11. The source material was lymph node tissue, sampled after IRX-2 immunotherapy. The clonotype originates from a human donor with breast cancer. This sequence uses TRBV5-8 and TRBJ2-7; 8 bases in between match TRBD1. The encoded CDR3 is CASSLEGQVGLEQYF. The DNA sequence is given as TGTGCCAGCAGCTTAGAGGGACAGGTGGGCCTGGAGCAGTACTTC. Supplemented by the reference TRBV5-8 and TRBJ2-7 proteins around the CDR3, the complete variable domain is EAGVTQSPTHLIKTRGQQATLRCSPISGHTSVYWYQQALGLGLQFLLWYDEGEERNRGNFPPRFSGRQFPNYSSELNVNALELEDSALYLCASSLEGQVGLEQYFGPGTRLTVT.